Listed below are T cell receptor beta chains from one sample, sequenced in a study of molecular identifiers for immune sequencing clone quantification. Using its own MiXCR run on the PCR reads, TCRdb lists one record per CDR3 protein. Of about half a million distinct CDR3 sequences in the sample, 20% to 25% were seen once. Sample: naive CD8+ T cells from blood, with Jurkat cell RNA spiked in. These receptors were obtained from a human donor in good health. Some libraries in this study had Jurkat cell RNA spiked in. Each CDR3 is given with its conserved first and last residue. Fields, in order: clone size, D gene, V gene, J gene, CDR3 DNA, CDR3 protein. A D gene is named only where the DNA matches it firmly. Where a row states a size, it is once, few, many or the class of an expanded clone; other rows omit it.

few,TRBD2,TRBV12-3/TRBV12-4,TRBJ2-1,TGTGCCAGCAGTTCTCTATTGGGACTAGCGGGGGTTATGGATGAGCAGTTCTTC,CASSSLLGLAGVMDEQFF
few,-,TRBV6-5,TRBJ1-1,TGTGCCAGCAGTCACCCCCAGGCCGTACGAGGGATGAACACTGAAGCTTTCTTT,CASSHPQAVRGMNTEAFF
-,-,TRBV25-1,TRBJ2-5,TGTGCCAGCAGTGGCGACTCACGATGGGAGACCCAGTACTTC,CASSGDSRWETQYF
few,TRBD2,TRBV7-9,TRBJ2-7,TGTGCCAGCAGCCCACACGATTGGGGACTAGATGTTTACGAGCAGTACTTC,CASSPHDWGLDVYEQYF
many,-,TRBV24-1,TRBJ2-5,TGTGCCACCAGTCCGGACACAGGGTATGGGGAAGAGACCCAGTACTTC,CATSPDTGYGEETQYF
few,TRBD2,TRBV19,TRBJ2-5,TGTGCCAGTACTTTGGGGAGCCGCGGGGGAGAGACCCAGTACTTC,CASTLGSRGGETQYF
-,-,TRBV4-1,TRBJ1-5,TGCGCCAGCAGCCGGTCGGTGAGCAATCAGCCCCAGCATTTT,CASSRSVSNQPQHF
many,-,TRBV29-1,TRBJ2-3,TGCAGCGTTGAGGGTGAGCGGTACACAGATACGCAGTATTTT,CSVEGERYTDTQYF
few,TRBD2,TRBV5-1,TRBJ2-1,TGCGCCAGCAGCTTTGGACTAGCGGTAGAATACAATGAGCAGTTCTTC,CASSFGLAVEYNEQFF
once,-,TRBV11-2,TRBJ2-1,TGTACCAGCAGCTTAGGGGACAATGAGCAGTTCTTC,CTSSLGDNEQFF
many,TRBD1,TRBV5-1,TRBJ1-1,TGCGCCAGCAGCCACGGGACAGATGAAGCTTTCTTT,CASSHGTDEAFF
-,-,TRBV5-1,TRBJ2-7,TGCGCCAGCTTAAGGGGACCTGGGTACGAGCAGTACTTC,CASLRGPGYEQYF
few,-,TRBV4-1,TRBJ2-3,TGCGCCAGCAGCCACCCCACGCTACAGGGAGGTACGCAGTATTTT,CASSHPTLQGGTQYF
many,TRBD1,TRBV9,TRBJ2-7,TGTGCCAGCAGCCCCCTAGGGGACAGCCCCTACGAGCAGTACTTC,CASSPLGDSPYEQYF
many,TRBD1,TRBV12-3/TRBV12-4,TRBJ2-1,TGTGCCAGCAGTTTAGCCGACAGGGGGCCCTACAATGAGCAGTTCTTC,CASSLADRGPYNEQFF
many,TRBD1,TRBV9,TRBJ2-2,TGTGCCAGCAGCGCCACAGGGGACACCGGGGAGCTGTTTTTT,CASSATGDTGELFF
many,-,TRBV6-6,TRBJ1-4,TGTGCCAGCAGTTATTCGTCAGCAACTAATGAAAAACTGTTTTTT,CASSYSSATNEKLFF
many,-,TRBV12-5,TRBJ2-5,TGTGCTAGTGGTTTGGAGAGACAGCTCCAAGAGACCCAGTACTTC,CASGLERQLQETQYF
many,-,TRBV28,TRBJ1-5,TGTGCCAGCAGTGGCAGGGTAGGAGACAATCAGCCCCAGCATTTT,CASSGRVGDNQPQHF
once,-,TRBV20-1,TRBJ2-5,TGCAGTGCTACCGCTTCGGACATAGGGACCCAGTACTTC,CSATASDIGTQYF
few,TRBD1,TRBV20-1,TRBJ1-1,TGCAGTGCTTGTACAGGGGGCGAAGTCCTGAACACTGAAGCTTTCTTT,CSACTGGEVLNTEAFF
-,TRBD2,TRBV12-3/TRBV12-4,TRBJ2-7,TGTGCCAGCAGTTTAGGCGCCAAAAGAAGCGGGGGCGCAGGCTACGAGCAGTACTTC,CASSLGAKRSGGAGYEQYF
-,-,TRBV6-5,TRBJ2-2,TGTGCCAGCAGTTTGGAACAGTCAAAGGGCGGGGAGCTGTTTTTT,CASSLEQSKGGELFF
-,TRBD2,TRBV13,TRBJ2-5,TGTGCCAGCAGCTTCACTAGCGGGAGAAGGGAGACCCAGTACTTC,CASSFTSGRRETQYF
few,TRBD2,TRBV7-9,TRBJ2-5,TGTGCCAGCAGCTTACTAGCGGGATATCAGACCCAGTACTTC,CASSLLAGYQTQYF
many,-,TRBV4-1,TRBJ1-1,TGCGCCAGCAGCCACACCGGGGGGGCTGAAGCTTTCTTT,CASSHTGGAEAFF
few,TRBD1,TRBV10-3,TRBJ1-2,TGTGCCGTTGGGACAGCTAACTATGGCTACACCTTC,CAVGTANYGYTF
many,-,TRBV7-9,TRBJ2-3,TGTGCCAGCAGCTCGGATCTTACCACAGATACGCAGTATTTT,CASSSDLTTDTQYF
-,TRBD2,TRBV4-2,TRBJ2-7,TGTGCCAGCAGCCAAGCGTTCAAGGCGGGAGAGAGAGACGAGCAGTACTTC,CASSQAFKAGERDEQYF
-,-,TRBV30,TRBJ1-1,TGTGCCTGGAGTCCGGGTTTTTACACTGAAGCTTTCTTT,CAWSPGFYTEAFF
many,-,TRBV7-6,TRBJ2-5,TGTGCCAGCAGCCCCTCCCTTGGGCAGGGGAACCAAGAGACCCAGTACTTC,CASSPSLGQGNQETQYF
-,-,TRBV5-1,TRBJ2-7,TGCGCCAGCAGCTTCCTAGGGGCAGGGAGCTCCTACGAGCAGTACTTC,CASSFLGAGSSYEQYF
few,TRBD2,TRBV7-9,TRBJ2-5,TGTGCCAGCAGCGAAGCGGGAGGGACCCAAGAGACCCAGTACTTC,CASSEAGGTQETQYF
many,-,TRBV7-3,TRBJ2-7,TGTGCCAGCAGCCCAGGAGTTAACTACGAGCAGTACTTC,CASSPGVNYEQYF
-,-,TRBV25-1,TRBJ1-1,TGTGCCAGCAGTGAATTCTATACAGGTCCCACTGAAGCTTTCTTT,CASSEFYTGPTEAFF
few,-,TRBV5-1,TRBJ2-3,TGCGCCAGCAGCTTGGAGAGCACAGATACGCAGTGTTTT,CASSLESTDTQCF
-,-,TRBV20-1,TRBJ1-1,TGCAGTGCTAGGGGGCTTAACACTGAAGCTTTCTTT,CSARGLNTEAFF
many,TRBD1,TRBV29-1,TRBJ2-7,TGCAGCGTTGAAGATGGGCGACAGGGAACTAACGAGCAGTACTTC,CSVEDGRQGTNEQYF
-,TRBD1,TRBV11-2,TRBJ1-5,TGTGCCAGCAGCACCCGGACAGGGGAGATGAATCAGCCCCAGCATTTT,CASSTRTGEMNQPQHF
few,-,TRBV4-3,TRBJ1-3,TGCGCCAGCAGCCAAGGTCTCGCAGGCTCTGGAAACACCATATATTTT,CASSQGLAGSGNTIYF
-,TRBD1,TRBV2,TRBJ1-2,TGTGCCAGCATCCCACGGACAGGGCCAGGGGTCTATGGCTACACCTTC,CASIPRTGPGVYGYTF
few,TRBD1,TRBV5-4,TRBJ2-3,TGTGCCAGCAGCTCACAGGGGTCGTTCACAGATACGCAGTATTTT,CASSSQGSFTDTQYF
many,-,TRBV7-7,TRBJ2-3,TGTGCCAGCAGCTTACGGGGACCCGACGATACGCAGTATTTT,CASSLRGPDDTQYF
few,TRBD1,TRBV6-5,TRBJ2-3,TGTGCCAGCGGGACAGGGGGCCCAGATACGCAGTATTTT,CASGTGGPDTQYF
-,-,TRBV24-1,TRBJ2-2,TGTGCCACCAGTGATTTGCGAGAGGAGCTGTTTTTT,CATSDLREELFF
many,-,TRBV25-1,TRBJ2-7,TGTGCCAGCAGCGGGGGACTTCGCTACGAGCAGTACTTC,CASSGGLRYEQYF
few,-,TRBV6-5,TRBJ2-1,TGTGCCAGCAGTCCCCTTACAGGGAGGGCCTACAATGAGCAGTTCTTC,CASSPLTGRAYNEQFF
few,-,TRBV20-1,TRBJ2-2,TGCAGTGCTAGAGATGGGGGTGTTCTAACCGGGGAGCTGTTTTTT,CSARDGGVLTGELFF
many,-,TRBV2,TRBJ2-5,TGTGCCAGCAGTGACAATCCAGCCCAGACCCAGTACTTC,CASSDNPAQTQYF
-,TRBD1,TRBV15,TRBJ2-3,TGTGCCACCAGCAGAGACGGGGTTGGGGACAGGGTCATGGCAGATACGCAGTATTTT,CATSRDGVGDRVMADTQYF